These T cell receptor beta chains were read from a single sample in a study of beta chain features in type 1 diabetes. Measured with immunoSEQ multiplex PCR; TCRdb has only the in-frame clones, and not every one. The data contain 250,000 or so clones, 25% to 30% of them singletons. Sequencing was carried out using central memory CD4+ T cells from blood. Receptors were obtained from a man aged 25-45 years in good health. Both conserved end residues are part of each CDR3. D genes are given only for firm matches. Clone sizes are given selectively: once, few, many, or a class where the clone is expanded.

D gene | clone size | J gene | V gene | CDR3 DNA | CDR3 protein
- | - | TRBJ2-5 | TRBV11-2 | TGTGCCAGCAGCTTAGGTGTGAGAGAGACCCAGTACTTC | CASSLGVRETQYF
- | few | TRBJ1-1 | TRBV2 | TGTGCCACTACGGCTGATCGCACTGAAGCTTTCTTT | CATTADRTEAFF
- | - | TRBJ1-6 | TRBV15 | TGTGCCACCAGCATAGTGACAGGTCCGAATTCACCCCTCCACTTT | CATSIVTGPNSPLHF
- | - | TRBJ1-1 | TRBV7-2 | TGTGCCAGCAGCTTATCGGGGGACATGAACACTGAAGCTTTCTTT | CASSLSGDMNTEAFF
- | - | TRBJ2-5 | TRBV19 | TGTGCCAGTAGTCAGGGTTTAGAGACCCAGTACTTC | CASSQGLETQYF
TRBD2 | - | TRBJ2-1 | TRBV4-3 | TGCGCCAGCAGCCCAAGGGGACTAGCTGGTAATGAGCAGTTCTTC | CASSPRGLAGNEQFF
TRBD2 | few | TRBJ2-5 | TRBV6-5 | TGTGCCAGCAGTGGACTAGCGGGACAAGAGACCCAGTACTTC | CASSGLAGQETQYF
TRBD1 | few | TRBJ2-3 | TRBV5-1 | TGCGCCAGCAGCCCTATGGGACAGGGGAGTACGCAGTATTTT | CASSPMGQGSTQYF
- | few | TRBJ1-1 | TRBV19 | TGTGCCAGTAGGGGACAGAACACTGAAGCTTTCTTT | CASRGQNTEAFF
- | - | TRBJ2-1 | TRBV4-1 | TGCGCCAGCATGGGTACCCACAATGAGCAGTTCTTC | CASMGTHNEQFF
TRBD2 | few | TRBJ2-3 | TRBV7-2 | TGTGCCAGCAGCCTACGGACTAGCGGGGGGACTAGCACAGATACGCAGTATTTT | CASSLRTSGGTSTDTQYF
TRBD1 | many | TRBJ2-7 | TRBV6-5 | TGTGCCAGCAGTCCAGACAGGGGGCCCGAGCAGTACTTC | CASSPDRGPEQYF
- | - | TRBJ2-5 | TRBV20-1 | TGCAGTGCGCCGAGAGGGGAGACCCAGTACTTC | CSAPRGETQYF
TRBD1 | - | TRBJ2-7 | TRBV19 | TGTGCCAGTAGTAGGGGACAGGGGTTGACCTACGAGCAGTACTTC | CASSRGQGLTYEQYF
- | - | TRBJ1-1 | TRBV30 | TGTGCCTGGAGTCCCGGGTTGAACACTGAAGCTTTCTTT | CAWSPGLNTEAFF
- | - | TRBJ2-1 | TRBV7-2 | TGTGCCAGCAGCTTCACTCCGATGGCCCAGTTCTTC | CASSFTPMAQFF
- | - | TRBJ1-1 | TRBV11-2 | TGTGCCAGCAGCTTAGCACCTGGGAACACTGAAGCTTTCTTT | CASSLAPGNTEAFF
- | - | TRBJ1-4 | TRBV30 | TGTGCCTGGAGTGAGGGTGCGGTAGGAGAAAAACTGTTTTTT | CAWSEGAVGEKLFF
- | - | TRBJ2-3 | TRBV30 | TGTGCCTGGAGTGAACGGGGCGGAGTTAGCACAGATACGCAGTATTTT | CAWSERGGVSTDTQYF
- | many | TRBJ2-7 | TRBV29-1 | TGCAGCGTTGCCCTATCATACGAGCAGTACTTC | CSVALSYEQYF
TRBD2 | few | TRBJ2-7 | TRBV6-5 | TGTGCCAGCAGTGAAGCGGGAACCTACGAGCAGTACTTC | CASSEAGTYEQYF
- | once | TRBJ2-4 | TRBV7-9 | TGTGCCAGCAGCTCCGACCTTAGGGTTGGGTGGGCCAAAAACATTCAGTACTTC | CASSSDLRVGWAKNIQYF
- | few | TRBJ2-3 | TRBV5-5 | TGTGCCAGCAGCCTAGAATCCACAGATACGCAGTATTTT | CASSLESTDTQYF
TRBD2 | - | TRBJ2-1 | TRBV29-1 | TGCAGCGTTGATAGTCTAGCGGGGGTAAATGAGCAGTTCTTC | CSVDSLAGVNEQFF
- | - | TRBJ2-1 | TRBV7-9 | TGTGCCAGCAGCTTAGATGTCAACGGCAATGAGCAGTTCTTC | CASSLDVNGNEQFF
- | - | TRBJ2-5 | TRBV16 | TGTGCCAGCAGCCAATCAGGAGAGACCCAGTACTTC | CASSQSGETQYF
TRBD1 | many | TRBJ2-3 | TRBV30 | TGTGCCTGGAGCCGGACAGGGACTAGCACAGATACGCAGTATTTT | CAWSRTGTSTDTQYF
TRBD1 | few | TRBJ2-5 | TRBV28 | TGTGCCAGCAGCTCCCTTGGACAGGGACAAGAGACCCAGTACTTC | CASSSLGQGQETQYF
TRBD1 | few | TRBJ2-1 | TRBV29-1 | TGCAGCGGAGACAGGGGAAACAATGAGCAGTTCTTC | CSGDRGNNEQFF
- | - | TRBJ2-5 | TRBV15 | TGTGCCACCAGCAGTAAAGAGACCCAGTACTTC | CATSSKETQYF
- | - | TRBJ1-5 | TRBV6-1 | TGTGCCAGCAGGAGGGTCACAGGTTGGGATCAGCCCCAGCATTTT | CASRRVTGWDQPQHF
TRBD2 | few | TRBJ2-5 | TRBV29-1 | TGCAGCCATGGGGGGGGAGGAGAGACCCAGTACTTC | CSHGGGGETQYF
TRBD2 | - | TRBJ2-3 | TRBV29-1 | TGCAGCGTTGAAGATCAGGGCGGGACTAGCGTTATCACAGATACGCAGTATTTT | CSVEDQGGTSVITDTQYF
- | many | TRBJ2-3 | TRBV5-6 | TGTGCCAGCAGCTTGGACGCGCGGAGCACAGATACGCAGTATTTT | CASSLDARSTDTQYF
- | once | TRBJ2-6 | TRBV7-9 | TGTGCCAGCGCCCTGTTTCCCTCTGGGGCCAACGTCCTGACTTTC | CASALFPSGANVLTF
TRBD1 | few | TRBJ1-2 | TRBV30 | TGTGCCTCCACATGGACAGGGGTTGGGAGAGGCTACACCTTC | CASTWTGVGRGYTF
- | - | TRBJ1-2 | TRBV4-3 | TGCGCCAGCAGCCAATTAATGGGGGAGAGCAAAGGCTACACCTTC | CASSQLMGESKGYTF
TRBD2 | few | TRBJ2-1 | TRBV18 | TGTGCCAGCTCACTCAGCGGGAGAAGTGGTGAGCAGTTCTTC | CASSLSGRSGEQFF
- | once | TRBJ2-7 | TRBV4-1 | TGCGCCAGCAGCCAAGGTCGGGGACTCAAGTCCTACGAGCAGTACTTC | CASSQGRGLKSYEQYF
- | - | TRBJ1-1 | TRBV18 | TGTGCCAGCTCACCAAATAGGAACACTGAAGCTTTCTTT | CASSPNRNTEAFF
TRBD2 | - | TRBJ2-3 | TRBV19 | TGTGCCAGTAGTACCGGACTAGCCACAGATACGCAGTATTTT | CASSTGLATDTQYF
- | once | TRBJ2-7 | TRBV6-5 | TGTGCCAGCAGTTACTCACACCGGGGCTCCTACGAGCAGTACTTC | CASSYSHRGSYEQYF
TRBD1 | few | TRBJ2-1 | TRBV18 | TGTGCCAGCTCCCCCGGGACAGGCCTGAATGAGCAGTTCTTC | CASSPGTGLNEQFF
TRBD2 | few | TRBJ2-1 | TRBV18 | TGTGCCAGCTCACCAGCTAGCGGGGGGGCTCGCTCCTACAATGAGCAGTTCTTC | CASSPASGGARSYNEQFF
- | few | TRBJ2-7 | TRBV30 | TGTGCCTGGAGCGCGATAATGGAGGGTCCTCGGTCGTACGAGCAGTACTTC | CAWSAIMEGPRSYEQYF
- | many | TRBJ2-7 | TRBV7-9 | TGTGCCAGCAGCCCCGCTGGGACTCGCGCCGAGCAGTACTTC | CASSPAGTRAEQYF
- | few | TRBJ2-2 | TRBV18 | TGTGCCAGCTCACCACAGCCGAACACCGGGGAGCTGTTTTTT | CASSPQPNTGELFF
TRBD2 | once | TRBJ2-7 | TRBV18 | TGTGCCAGCTCATCTAGCGGGGACCTCTACGAGCAGTACTTC | CASSSSGDLYEQYF
- | few | TRBJ2-5 | TRBV9 | TGTGCCAGCAGCGGATACAGGGATGGGGAGACCCAGTACTTC | CASSGYRDGETQYF
- | - | TRBJ2-5 | TRBV21-1 | TGTGCCAGCAGCAAAGATCGTAGCGGGCCCACCCAGTACTTC | CASSKDRSGPTQYF
- | - | TRBJ2-2 | TRBV18 | TGTGCCAGCTCACCACCTCCGCAGGGCGGGGAGCTGTTTTTT | CASSPPPQGGELFF